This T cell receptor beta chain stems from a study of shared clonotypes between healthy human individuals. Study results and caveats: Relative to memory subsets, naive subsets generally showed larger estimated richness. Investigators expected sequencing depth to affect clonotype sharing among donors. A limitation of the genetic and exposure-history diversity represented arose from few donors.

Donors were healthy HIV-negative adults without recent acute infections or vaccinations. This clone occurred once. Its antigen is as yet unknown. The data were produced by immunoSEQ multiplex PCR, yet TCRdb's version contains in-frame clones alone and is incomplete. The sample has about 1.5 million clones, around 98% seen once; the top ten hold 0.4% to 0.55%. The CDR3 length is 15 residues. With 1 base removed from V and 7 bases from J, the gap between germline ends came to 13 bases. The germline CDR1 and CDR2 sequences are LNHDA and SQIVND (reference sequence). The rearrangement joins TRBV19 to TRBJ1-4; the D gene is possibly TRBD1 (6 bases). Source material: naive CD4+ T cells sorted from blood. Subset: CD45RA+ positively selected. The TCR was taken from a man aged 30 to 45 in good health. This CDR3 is CASSIGRGASEKLFF. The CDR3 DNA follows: TGTGCCAGTAGTATAGGGCGGGGGGCCTCTGAAAAACTGTTTTTT. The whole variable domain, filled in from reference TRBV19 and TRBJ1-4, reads DGGITQSPKYLFRKEGQNVTLSCEQNLNHDAMYWYRQDPGQGLRLIYYSQIVNDFQKGDIAEGYSVSREKKESFPLTVTSAQKNPTAFYLCASSIGRGASEKLFFGSGTQLSVL.